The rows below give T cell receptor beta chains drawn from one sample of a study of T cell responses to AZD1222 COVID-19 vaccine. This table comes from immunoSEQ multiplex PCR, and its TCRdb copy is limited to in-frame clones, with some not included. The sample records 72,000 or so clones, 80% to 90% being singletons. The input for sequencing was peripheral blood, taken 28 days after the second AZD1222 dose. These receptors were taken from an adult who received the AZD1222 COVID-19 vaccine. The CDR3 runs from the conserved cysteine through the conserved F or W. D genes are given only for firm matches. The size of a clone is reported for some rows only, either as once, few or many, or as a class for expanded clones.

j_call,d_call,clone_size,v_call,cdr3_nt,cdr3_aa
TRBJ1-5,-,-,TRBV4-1,TGCGCCAGCAGCCAAGTATGGGGCGTAGGGCAGCCCCAGCATTTT,CASSQVWGVGQPQHF
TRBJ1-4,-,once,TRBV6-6,TGTGCCAGCAGTCCGACGGAATCTCTTGAAAAACTGTTTTTT,CASSPTESLEKLFF
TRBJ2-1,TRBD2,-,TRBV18,TGTGCCAGCTCACCTATTTCGGGACTAGCGGGCGATGAGCAGTTCTTC,CASSPISGLAGDEQFF
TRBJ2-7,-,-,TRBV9,TGTGCCAGCAGCGGGGGACTCCCCGGAGGTGGAGAGCAGTACTTC,CASSGGLPGGGEQYF
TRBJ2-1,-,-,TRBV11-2,TGTGCCAGCAGCTTGTCCCATACGACTCCTCAGTTCTTC,CASSLSHTTPQFF
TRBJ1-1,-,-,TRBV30,TGTGCCTGGGGAGGGGGTCCTGAAGCTTTCTTT,CAWGGGPEAFF
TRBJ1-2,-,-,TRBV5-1,TGCGCCAGCAGCTTCCAGGGAAGGGATGGCTACACCTTC,CASSFQGRDGYTF
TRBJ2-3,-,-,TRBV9,TGTGCCAGCAGCCCGGACCTCCGGGGCACAGATACGCAGTATTTT,CASSPDLRGTDTQYF
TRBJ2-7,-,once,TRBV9,TGTGCCAGCAGCCCCGGGACGGAGACCTACGAGCAGTACTTC,CASSPGTETYEQYF
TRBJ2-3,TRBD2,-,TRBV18,TGTGCCAGCTCACCTCCCGGGACTAGCACCACAAATACGCAGTATTTT,CASSPPGTSTTNTQYF
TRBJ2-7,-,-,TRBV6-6,TGTGCCAGCAGTTACCTTCGGACAGAAACCTACGAGCAGTACTTC,CASSYLRTETYEQYF
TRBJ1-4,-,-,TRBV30,TGTGCCTGGAGTGTACGCATCCTGGGGGAAAAACTGTTTTTT,CAWSVRILGEKLFF
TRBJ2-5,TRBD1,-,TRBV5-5,TGTGCCAGCAGCCTCCGGGACAGGGGATTCGCGGAAGCGGAGACCCAGTACTTC,CASSLRDRGFAEAETQYF
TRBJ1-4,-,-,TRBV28,TGTGCCAGCAGTTCAACAGGGCAATCCTCAACTAATGAAAAACTGTTTTTT,CASSSTGQSSTNEKLFF
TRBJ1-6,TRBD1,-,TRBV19,TGTGCCAGTAGTACCGGGGACAGGGGATCACCCCTCCACTTT,CASSTGDRGSPLHF
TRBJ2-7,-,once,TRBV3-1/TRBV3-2,TGTGCCAGCAGCCGGGACACGGGCCGTTACGAGCAGTACTTC,CASSRDTGRYEQYF
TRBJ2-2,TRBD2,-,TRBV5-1,TGCGCCAGCAGCCTCGGACTAGCGGGAGGGACCGGGGAGCTGTTTTTT,CASSLGLAGGTGELFF
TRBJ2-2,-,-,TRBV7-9,TGTGCCAGCACTTTAATGGGGGGCACCGGGGAGCTGTTTTTT,CASTLMGGTGELFF
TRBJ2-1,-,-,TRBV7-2,TGTGCCAGCAGCTTAGTAGGGCACAATGAGCAGTTCTTC,CASSLVGHNEQFF
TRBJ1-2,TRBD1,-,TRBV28,TGTGCCAGCACGGAGGGGGCAAGGGGCTACACCTTC,CASTEGARGYTF
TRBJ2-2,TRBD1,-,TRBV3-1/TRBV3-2,TGTGCCAGCAGCCCGACAGGGGTCACCGGGGAGCTGTTTTTT,CASSPTGVTGELFF
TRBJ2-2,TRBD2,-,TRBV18,TGTGCCAGCTCACCAATCGGGAGGCCAAACACCGGGGAGCTGTTTTTT,CASSPIGRPNTGELFF
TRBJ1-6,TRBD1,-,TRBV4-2,TGTGCCAGCAGCCAAGGTCAGCAGCGACAGGGTGGATCACCCCTCCACTTT,CASSQGQQRQGGSPLHF
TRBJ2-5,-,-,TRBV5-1,TGCGCCAGCAGCTTGGTTTCTGATCAAGAGACCCAGTACTTC,CASSLVSDQETQYF
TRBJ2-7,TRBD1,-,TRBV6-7,TGTGCCAGCAGTTACTGGGACAGGGGTGGCGAGCAGTACTTC,CASSYWDRGGEQYF
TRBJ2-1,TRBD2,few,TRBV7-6,TGTGCCAGCAGCCTCCAAGTCCTAGCGGGAGGATACTACAATGAGCAGTTCTTC,CASSLQVLAGGYYNEQFF
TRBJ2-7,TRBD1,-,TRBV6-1,TGTGCCAGCAGTGAGACATGGGACAGCTACGAGCAGTACTTC,CASSETWDSYEQYF
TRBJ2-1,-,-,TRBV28,TGTGCCAGCACCTTTACAGGCTCCTACAATGAGCAGTTCTTC,CASTFTGSYNEQFF
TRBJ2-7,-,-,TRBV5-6,TGTGCCAGCAGCTTAGGCTACAACTACGAGCAGTACTTC,CASSLGYNYEQYF
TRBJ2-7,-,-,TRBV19,TGTGCCAGTAGTTGGGGGCAGGCGAGCTCCTACGAGCAGTACTTC,CASSWGQASSYEQYF
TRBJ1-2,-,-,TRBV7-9,TGTGCCAGCAGCTTGGGAGGGGAACACTATGGCTACACCTTC,CASSLGGEHYGYTF
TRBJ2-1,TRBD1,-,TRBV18,TGTGCCAGCTCACCACGGAGGGACAGGACCTACAATGAGCAGTTCTTC,CASSPRRDRTYNEQFF
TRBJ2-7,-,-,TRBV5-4,TGTGCCAGCACTGACACGACTGCACCTCGAGACGAGCAGTACTTC,CASTDTTAPRDEQYF
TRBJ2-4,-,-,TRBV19,TGTGCCAGTAGTAGACCCCCCGGTTACATTCAGTACTTC,CASSRPPGYIQYF
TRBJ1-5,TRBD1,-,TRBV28,TGTGCCAGCAGTTTACATGGGGGACAGCTCAATCAGCCCCAGCATTTT,CASSLHGGQLNQPQHF
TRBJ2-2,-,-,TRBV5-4,TGTGCCAGCAGCTTGGCTGAGAACACCGGGGAGCTGTTTTTT,CASSLAENTGELFF
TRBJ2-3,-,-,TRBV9,TGTGCCAGCAGCGTAGATATAGGCCTGCGTACGCAGTATTTT,CASSVDIGLRTQYF
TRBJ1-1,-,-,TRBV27,TGTGCCAGCAGGGACAGCATGAACACTGAAGCTTTCTTT,CASRDSMNTEAFF
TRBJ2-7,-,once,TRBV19,TGTGCCAGTAGTATTGGAACGGGACGCGAGCAGTACTTC,CASSIGTGREQYF
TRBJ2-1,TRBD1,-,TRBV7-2,TGTGCCAGCAGCTTAGGTGGGACAGGGCTGTACAATGAGCAGTTCTTC,CASSLGGTGLYNEQFF
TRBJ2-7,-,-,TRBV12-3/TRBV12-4,TGTGCCAGCAGTTTCGGGGGCGAGCAGTACTTC,CASSFGGEQYF
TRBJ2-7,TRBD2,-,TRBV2,TGTGCCAGCAAGCCTCTAGCGGGATCCTACGAGCAGTACTTC,CASKPLAGSYEQYF
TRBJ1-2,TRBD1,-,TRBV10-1,TGCGCCAGCACCTACAGGGGGCGGAAGGTCTTACGGCTCCGCTACACCTTC,CASTYRGRKVLRLRYTF
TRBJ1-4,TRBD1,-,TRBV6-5,TGTGCCAGCAGTTACCAGGGGGACGATAATGAAAAACTGTTTTTT,CASSYQGDDNEKLFF
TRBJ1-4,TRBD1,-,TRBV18,TGTGCCAGCTCACCGGACAGGGAGGGTGAAAAACTGTTTTTT,CASSPDREGEKLFF
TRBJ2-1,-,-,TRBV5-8,TGTGCCAGCAGCCCTTTCAACGGGGTGGATGAGCAGTTCTTC,CASSPFNGVDEQFF
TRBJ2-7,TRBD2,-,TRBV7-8,TGTGCCAGCAGCCCAAGGGAGGGACTAGACTCCGAGCAGTACTTC,CASSPREGLDSEQYF
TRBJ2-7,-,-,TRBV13,TGTGCCAGCAGCGAAAAAACAGGTCACAACGAGCAGTACTTC,CASSEKTGHNEQYF
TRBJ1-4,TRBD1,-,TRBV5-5,TGTGCCAGCAGCTTGGGGACAGGGCGTGAAAAACTGTTTTTT,CASSLGTGREKLFF
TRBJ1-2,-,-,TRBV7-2,TGTGCCAGCAGTTTCACGTATAGTGACGAAGCTAACTATGGCTACACCTTC,CASSFTYSDEANYGYTF
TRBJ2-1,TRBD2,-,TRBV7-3,TGTGCCAGCAGCTTGTTAGCGGGAGTGCGTAATGAGCAGTTCTTC,CASSLLAGVRNEQFF
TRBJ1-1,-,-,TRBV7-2,TGTGCCAGCAGCCAAACGGGTGCAGAAGCTTTCTTT,CASSQTGAEAFF
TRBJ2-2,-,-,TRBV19,TGTGCCAGTCATAAACAGACCGCGAACACCGGGGAGCTGTTTTTT,CASHKQTANTGELFF
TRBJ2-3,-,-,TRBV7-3,TGTGCCAGCAGCCGTGTAGCGGCTAGCACAGATACGCAGTATTTT,CASSRVAASTDTQYF